The 9 T cell receptor beta chains presented below share a single source sample, sequenced in a study of blood T cells in healthy people across ages. Primed by a sample-barcoded 5' primer and a J-beta primer mix, a second PCR proceeded for roughly 7 to 11 cycles. A single record per CDR3 protein comes from TCRdb applying MiXCR to the 5' RACE reads. The sample lists about 670,000 distinct CDR3 sequences; around 50% were seen once. Sequencing was carried out using blood. The receptors were gathered from an elderly woman in good health.

Regarding this clonotype: A clone one base away is much larger, so this may be a read error. This chain joins TRBV18 and TRBJ2-5, with 7 bases that match TRBD2. The ends lost 0 bases at V and 11 bases at J; junction bases unmatched: 15. This CDR3 is built from 16 residues. The germline gives CDR1 KGHSH, CDR2 LQKENI. DNA of the CDR3: TGTGCCAGCTCACCACCGAATCTAGCGGATGACAATGAGCAGTACTTC. It specifies CASSPPNLADDNEQYF.

The chain joins TRBV28 to TRBJ1-2, with 10 bases fitting TRBD1. The CDR3 sequence is 13 residues long. Per the germline V gene, CDR1 is MDHEN and CDR2 is SYDVKM. V was pared by 7 bases and J by 7 bases, with 6 bases of the junction left unmatched. CDR3 coding DNA: TGTGCCAGCAATCGACAGGGGGCGCGTGGCTACACCTTC. This translates into CASNRQGARGYTF.

V usage is TRBV3-1 and J usage is TRBJ1-2, with D possibly TRBD1 on 5 matching bases. The V end was cut by 0 bases, the J end by 2 bases, with 7 bases between. The germline gives CDR1 LGHDT, CDR2 YNNKEL (reference sequence). The CDR3 runs 14 residues. CDR3 sequence reads: CASSQDQGNYGYTF. DNA of the CDR3: TGTGCCAGCAGCCAAGATCAGGGAAACTATGGCTACACCTTC. Filled out from reference TRBV3-1 and TRBJ1-2, the complete variable domain reads DTAVSQTPKYLVTQMGNDKSIKCEQNLGHDTMYWYKQDSKKFLKIMFSYNNKELIINETVPNRFSPKSPDKAHLNLHINSLELGDSAVYFCASSQDQGNYGYTFGSGTRLTVV.

The genes are TRBV29-1 and TRBJ1-2; TRBD1 matches 9 bases. There are 13 residues in the CDR3. Germline V gene data show CDR1 as SQVTM and CDR2 as ANQGSEA. Germline trimming cut 7 bases from V and 2 bases from J; bases unmatched to any gene: 5. DNA for the CDR3: TGCAGCGCCTCTGGGACAGGGAACTATGGCTACACCTTC. It codes for CSASGTGNYGYTF.

This clonotype was counted between two and nine times. The rearrangement joins TRBV7-9 to TRBJ2-1; D not certain. There are 15 residues in the CDR3. V dropped 0 bases and J dropped 7 bases, with 13 bases sitting between them. CDR1 and CDR2 (germline): SEHNR, FQNEAQ (reference sequence). CDR3 DNA sequence: TGTGCCAGCAGCTTAGCACCCGGTAGGACGAATGAGCAGTTCTTC. Translating gives CASSLAPGRTNEQFF.

This clonotype turned up a few times. The J gene is TRBJ2-4, the V gene TRBV6-2 or TRBV6-3, with 15 bases lining up with TRBD2. Losses at the gene ends were 4 bases for V and 1 base for J; bases not matched to a gene: 14. The CDR3 extends over 21 amino acids. Germline V gene lookup returns CDR1 MNHEY and CDR2 SVGEGT. This chain's CDR3 is CASSSNPGLAGGGSAKNIQYF. The CDR3 nucleotides read TGTGCCAGCAGTTCCAACCCTGGACTAGCGGGAGGGGGCTCCGCCAAAAACATTCAGTACTTC.

This clonotype came up a few times. The chain uses TRBV6-2 or TRBV6-3 and TRBJ2-5, with D perhaps TRBD1 (5 bases). Germline CDR1 and CDR2: MNHEY and SVGEGT. Trimming left V 5 bases short and J 5 bases short, with 12 bases between. The CDR3 runs 13 residues. The CDR3 DNA sequence: TGTGCCAGCAGTGTCCCAGGGCTGGAGACCCAGTACTTC. It codes for CASSVPGLETQYF.

The sample holds many counts of this clonotype. This chain uses TRBV20-1 with TRBJ2-3; no reliable D call. This CDR3 comprises 14 residues. The germline V and J ends were trimmed by 1 base and 1 base, with 9 bases remaining between them. In germline, CDR1 is DFQATT, CDR2 SNEGSKA (reference sequence). The CDR3: CSARGGPGTDTQYF. The CDR3 nucleotides read TGCAGTGCTAGAGGAGGACCTGGCACAGATACGCAGTATTTT.

This clonotype was detected many times. This rearrangement joins TRBV20-1 to TRBJ2-3; 8 nucleotides line up with TRBD2. Losses at the gene ends were 3 bases for V and 7 bases for J; bases not matched to a gene: 9. The length of the CDR3 is 14 residues. CDR1 and CDR2 from the germline V gene are DFQATT and SNEGSKA (reference sequence). The CDR3, as DNA: TGCAGTGCTAGTACCAGCGGGAGTACTAATACGCAGTATTTT. It translates to CSASTSGSTNTQYF.